This T cell receptor (beta chain) was documented in a study of T cell repertoires in cytomegalovirus infection. Study details: Indications came from public TCR beta signatures; they pointed to CMV infection and to a matching HLA type. Study-level findings and limits: Frequencies of public TCR beta families were cumulated, and this identified carriers of CMV plus the relevant HLA.

This clonotype came up a few times. Its antigen is unidentified. MiXCR, applied by TCRdb to the reads, yields one record per CDR3 protein. The sample holds about 680,000 distinct CDR3 sequences, 20% to 25% seen once. Sequencing input: CD8+ T cells from PBMCs. This receptor was identified in a human donor in good health (CMV status not recorded). Some clones in this sample may be carry-over from other donors' samples.

The chain's CDR3 is CASLAGAGELFF. DNA of the CDR3: TGTGCCAGCCTAGCGGGGGCCGGGGAGCTGTTTTTT. The rearrangement uses TRBV6-2 or TRBV6-3 and TRBJ2-2, with 10 positions matching TRBD2. V lost 8 bases, J lost 6 bases, and 0 bases stayed unmatched. Per the germline V gene, CDR1 is MNHEY and CDR2 is SVGEGT. CDR3 size: 12 residues.